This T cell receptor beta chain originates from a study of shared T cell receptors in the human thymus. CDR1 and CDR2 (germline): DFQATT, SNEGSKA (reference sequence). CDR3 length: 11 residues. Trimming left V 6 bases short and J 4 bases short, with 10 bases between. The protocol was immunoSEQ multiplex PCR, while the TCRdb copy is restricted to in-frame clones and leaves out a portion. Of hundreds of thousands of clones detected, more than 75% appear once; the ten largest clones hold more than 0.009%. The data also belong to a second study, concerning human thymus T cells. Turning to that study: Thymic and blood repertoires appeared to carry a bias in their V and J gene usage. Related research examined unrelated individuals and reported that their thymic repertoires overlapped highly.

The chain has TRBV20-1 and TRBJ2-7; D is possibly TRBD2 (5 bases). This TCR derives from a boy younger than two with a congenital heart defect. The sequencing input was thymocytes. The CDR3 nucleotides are TGCAGTGCGAGCCCGGGGTACGAGCAGTACTTC. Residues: CSASPGYEQYF.